The 26 T cell receptor beta chains listed next were all sequenced from one sample in a study of cytomegalovirus exposure and HLA in healthy donors. The table came from immunoSEQ multiplex PCR; TCRdb's copy has only in-frame clones and leaves some out. Altogether about 400,000 clones are present, roughly 85% being singletons, with the ten largest covering over 0.75%. Input material: PBMCs. The receptors derive from a woman aged 18-30 years in good health and CMV-seronegative.

The rearrangement uses TRBV28 and TRBJ2-1, with 7 bases aligning to TRBD2. CDR3 length: 14 amino acids. V was pared by 8 bases and J by 8 bases, with 12 bases of the junction left unmatched. Germline values: CDR1 MDHEN, CDR2 SYDVKM. The CDR3 loop reads CASVEGGRYDEQFF. DNA of the CDR3: TGTGCCAGCGTTGAGGGAGGGCGGTATGATGAGCAGTTCTTC.

The rearrangement joins TRBV7-9 to TRBJ2-1; 8 bases align to TRBD2. Trimming removed 3 bases from V and 0 bases from J; junction bases left unmatched: 1. The CDR3 totals 15 residues. The germline V gene has CDR1 SEHNR and CDR2 FQNEAQ (reference sequence). The CDR3 DNA is TGTGCCAGCAGCTTCCTAGCGGGCTCCTACAATGAGCAGTTCTTC. It is translated as CASSFLAGSYNEQFF.

The gene calls are TRBV7-9 and TRBJ1-5; 9 bases map to TRBD1. V was clipped by 5 bases and J by 3 bases; unmatched bases: 8. Germline CDR1 reads SEHNR; CDR2 reads FQNEAQ (reference sequence). This CDR3 comprises 16 residues. Here the CDR3 reads CASSGSDRGPNQPQHF. For the CDR3, the DNA is TGTGCCAGCAGCGGTTCGGACAGGGGACCCAATCAGCCCCAGCATTTT. Complete variable domain (other parts from reference TRBV7-9 and TRBJ1-5): DTGVSQNPRHKITKRGQNVTFRCDPISEHNRLYWYRQTLGQGPEFLTYFQNEAQLEKSRLLSDRFSAERPKGSFSTLEIQRTEQGDSAMYLCASSGSDRGPNQPQHFGDGTRLSIL.

This sequence joins TRBV7-8 and TRBJ1-1, with TRBD1 matching 8 bases. CDR1 is SGHVS, CDR2 FQNEAQ, per germline. The junction had 2 bases not matched to a gene; V was cut back by 2 bases and J by 0 bases. The CDR3 runs to 15 residues. CDR3 sequence (DNA): TGTGCCAGCAGCTTAAGGGACAGGATGAACACTGAAGCTTTCTTT. Encoded protein: CASSLRDRMNTEAFF. Full variable domain (outside the CDR3, taken from reference TRBV7-8 and TRBJ1-1): GAGVSQSPRYKVAKRGQDVALRCDPISGHVSLFWYQQALGQGPEFLTYFQNEAQLDKSGLPSDRFFAERPEGSVSTLKIQRTQQEDSAVYLCASSLRDRMNTEAFFGQGTRLTVV.

The J gene is TRBJ2-7, the V gene TRBV5-5; D is uncertain. The CDR3 is made up of 13 amino acids. Germline values: CDR1 SGHKS, CDR2 YYEKEE (reference sequence). The germline V and J ends were trimmed by 1 base and 2 bases, with 7 bases remaining between them. The CDR3 sequence: CASSLSLAYEQYF. DNA for the CDR3: TGTGCCAGCAGCTTGAGCTTGGCCTACGAGCAGTACTTC.

The chain carries TRBV28 and TRBJ2-2; 12 bases fit TRBD2. From germline, CDR1 is MDHEN and CDR2 SYDVKM. The CDR3 spans 17 residues. The trim removed 6 bases at V and 7 bases at J, leaving 12 bases unmatched. The CDR3, as DNA: TGTGCCAGCAGCTTACCAGAGACTAGCGGGAGTTTCGGGGAGCTGTTTTTT. Protein: CASSLPETSGSFGELFF.

In its sample, this clone was seen once. The chain has TRBV5-6 and TRBJ1-1, with D unresolved. The CDR3 covers 13 residues. Per the germline V gene, CDR1 is SGHDT and CDR2 is YYEEEE. V was pared by 7 bases and J by 1 base, with 11 bases between. CDR3 region: CASQAPGNTEAFF. CDR3 DNA: TGTGCCAGCCAAGCCCCCGGGAACACTGAAGCTTTCTTT.

The genes are TRBV27 and TRBJ2-1; maybe TRBD2 (6 bases). This CDR3 spans 18 amino acids. Germline values: CDR1 MNHEY, CDR2 SMNVEV (reference sequence). V was clipped by 5 bases and J by 7 bases, with 27 bases between them. CDR3 in DNA: TGTGCCAGCAGTCCCCGGACCGAGAGCGTTCCGCGGGGTAATGAGCAGTTCTTC. Its translation is CASSPRTESVPRGNEQFF.

The chain links TRBV28 to TRBJ1-1; unclear D gene. There are 14 residues in the CDR3. Trimming took off 1 base at V and 1 base at J, with 7 bases between the two ends. The V gene's germline CDR1 is MDHEN and CDR2 SYDVKM. CDR3 in DNA: TGTGCCAGCAGTTTATCGGGTAAGAACACTGAAGCTTTCTTT. Translated: CASSLSGKNTEAFF.

This clone was counted only a few times. The J gene is TRBJ1-2, the V gene TRBV2; D is unresolved. Germline CDR1 SNHLY, CDR2 FYNNEI. Trimming shortened V by 3 bases and J by 6 bases, and 5 bases separated the two germline ends. The CDR3 covers 11 residues. CDR3 DNA sequence: TGTGCCAGCAGTGATGACAATGGCTACACCTTC. Protein sequence: CASSDDNGYTF. The entire variable domain, with the rest obtained from reference TRBV2 and TRBJ1-2, is as follows: EPEVTQTPSHQVTQMGQEVILRCVPISNHLYFYWYRQILGQKVEFLVSFYNNEISEKSEIFDDQFSVERPDGSNFTLKIRSTKLEDSAMYFCASSDDNGYTFGSGTRLTVV.

The chain is built from TRBV29-1 and TRBJ2-5, with 11 bases identical to TRBD2. CDR1 is SQVTM and CDR2 is ANQGSEA in the germline V gene. The V and J ends lost 2 bases and 3 bases, in that order; junction bases with no gene match: 5. The CDR3 consists of 15 residues. CDR3 in DNA: TGCAGCGTTGAACTACTAGCGGGAGTCGAAGAGACCCAGTACTTC. Translating it yields CSVELLAGVEETQYF.

The rearrangement links TRBV28 to TRBJ2-7, with 12 bases aligning to TRBD2. The length of the CDR3 is 16 residues. CDR1 MDHEN and CDR2 SYDVKM come from the germline V gene. The trim removed 6 bases at V and 2 bases at J, leaving 8 bases unmatched. The CDR3 DNA follows: TGTGCCAGCAGACCGGGGACTAGCGGGCCGGCCTACGAGCAGTACTTC. Protein product: CASRPGTSGPAYEQYF.

The genes are TRBV29-1 and TRBJ1-1; weak D call: TRBD1 (5 bases). Germline V lookup: CDR1 SQVTM, CDR2 ANQGSEA. This CDR3 is built from 11 residues. V lost 6 bases to trimming and J lost 4 bases, with 9 bases between them. The DNA of the CDR3 is TGCAGCGTAGCAGGGTTCACTGAAGCTTTCTTT. Its translation is CSVAGFTEAFF.

The sample holds a few counts of this clone. The chain combines TRBV30 with TRBJ1-1; no clear D. This CDR3 comprises 12 residues. Trimming cost V 4 bases and J 0 bases, with 6 bases left between them. CDR1 and CDR2 from the germline V gene are GTSNPN and SVGIG (reference sequence). CDR3 region: CAWKPLNTEAFF. The CDR3 DNA reads TGTGCCTGGAAGCCTTTGAACACTGAAGCTTTCTTT. The whole variable domain, filled in from reference TRBV30 and TRBJ1-1, reads SQTIHQWPATLVQPVGSPLSLECTVEGTSNPNLYWYRQAAGRGLQLLFYSVGIGQISSEVPQNLSASRPQDRQFILSSKKLLLSDSGFYLCAWKPLNTEAFFGQGTRLTVV.

V is TRBV28 and J is TRBJ2-2; 9 nucleotides line up with TRBD1. Germline-derived CDR1 and CDR2 are MDHEN and SYDVKM. This CDR3 is built from 14 residues. The V and J ends lost 8 bases and 4 bases, in that order; junction bases with no gene match: 5. The CDR3 is CASYRGLGTGELFF. For the CDR3, the DNA is TGTGCCAGCTACAGGGGGCTTGGCACCGGGGAGCTGTTTTTT.

In nucleotides, the CDR3 is TGTGCCAGCAGACTCGGGGAGGGCGGGTACAATGAGCAGTTCTTC. It codes for CASRLGEGGYNEQFF. The chain combines TRBV6-5 with TRBJ2-1; 7 positions match TRBD2. Germline CDR1 is MNHEY and CDR2 is SVGAGI. V gave up 6 bases and J gave up 4 bases; unmatched junction bases: 9. This CDR3 comprises 15 residues.

The chain combines TRBV7-2 with TRBJ2-1, with D maybe TRBD1 (6 bases). The CDR3 spans 15 residues. Germline lookup yields CDR1 SGHTA and CDR2 FQGNSA. Trimming stripped 3 bases from V and 0 bases from J, with 9 bases between. As DNA, the CDR3 is TGTGCCAGCAGCTTTACAGGGAGCTCCTACAATGAGCAGTTCTTC. Protein sequence: CASSFTGSSYNEQFF.

V usage is TRBV28 and J usage is TRBJ1-1; tentative D call: TRBD1 (5 bases). Trimming shortened V by 4 bases and J by 0 bases, and 12 bases separated the two germline ends. The CDR3 sequence is 15 residues long. Germline-derived CDR1 and CDR2 are MDHEN and SYDVKM. The chain's CDR3 is CASSSVPGMNTEAFF. The CDR3 bases are TGTGCCAGCAGTTCGGTCCCAGGGATGAACACTGAAGCTTTCTTT.

This chain joins TRBV7-2 and TRBJ1-1; D perhaps matches TRBD1 (5 bases). V was clipped by 1 base and J by 4 bases, with 7 bases between them. CDR3 size: 13 residues. Germline CDR1 reads SGHTA; CDR2 reads FQGNSA. In DNA, the CDR3 is TGTGCCAGCAGCTTAGGCAGGGCCACTGAAGCTTTCTTT. Translating gives CASSLGRATEAFF.

The chain couples TRBV7-2 to TRBJ1-4; D is ambiguous. In germline, CDR1 is SGHTA, CDR2 FQGNSA. This CDR3 is built from 12 residues. V lost 7 bases to trimming and J lost 15 bases, with 18 bases between them. The chain's CDR3 is CASTNVGSGLFF. DNA of the CDR3: TGTGCCAGCACCAACGTAGGGAGCGGATTGTTTTTT.

The rearrangement joins TRBV5-4 to TRBJ2-5; 7 nucleotides align to TRBD1. The CDR3 is 19 residues long. The V and J ends lost 2 bases and 4 bases, in that order; junction bases with no gene match: 20. Germline V CDR1 and CDR2: SGHNT, YYREEE (reference sequence). The CDR3 spells CASSLFDPYRGTLGETQYF. In nucleotides, the CDR3 is TGTGCCAGCAGCTTATTTGACCCCTACAGGGGAACCTTGGGAGAGACCCAGTACTTC.

This clone was seen a single time. V is TRBV7-9 and J is TRBJ1-4; the match to TRBD1 covers 7 bases. The CDR3 is 18 amino acids. V gave up 5 bases and J gave up 0 bases; unmatched junction bases: 12. Germline V CDR1 and CDR2: SEHNR, FQNEAQ (reference sequence). The CDR3 DNA reads TGTGCCAGCAGCCCCTTTCCGGGACAGTTTGCAACTAATGAAAAACTGTTTTTT. Its protein is CASSPFPGQFATNEKLFF.

The chain is built from TRBV6-5 and TRBJ2-7; TRBD1 agrees at 9 bases. The CDR3 is 14 residues long. Trimming at V came to 6 bases and at J to 5 bases, leaving 8 bases not matched to a gene. The germline gives CDR1 MNHEY, CDR2 SVGAGI. The chain's CDR3 is CASSQPGQGDEQYF. DNA of the CDR3: TGTGCCAGCAGCCAACCGGGACAGGGAGACGAGCAGTACTTC.

The chain links TRBV27 to TRBJ1-1; 8 nucleotides agree with TRBD1. J was trimmed by 5 bases and V by 2 bases; bases with no gene match: 4. The CDR3 is made up of 14 amino acids. Germline CDR1 reads MNHEY; CDR2 reads SMNVEV (reference sequence). The CDR3 region is CASSLTQGATEAFF. The CDR3 DNA reads as TGTGCCAGCAGTTTAACTCAGGGGGCGACTGAAGCTTTCTTT.

This chain links TRBV7-9 with TRBJ2-2; 15 bases match TRBD2. Germline lookup yields CDR1 SEHNR and CDR2 FQNEAQ (reference sequence). V gave up 5 bases and J gave up 6 bases; unmatched junction bases: 10. The CDR3 is 18 residues long. CDR3 coding DNA: TGTGCCAGCAGCCCGGAAGGACTAGCGGGAGGGCGATCCGGGGAGCTGTTTTTT. Translating it yields CASSPEGLAGGRSGELFF. The variable domain in full, with the rest retrieved from reference TRBV7-9 and TRBJ2-2, is DTGVSQNPRHKITKRGQNVTFRCDPISEHNRLYWYRQTLGQGPEFLTYFQNEAQLEKSRLLSDRFSAERPKGSFSTLEIQRTEQGDSAMYLCASSPEGLAGGRSGELFFGEGSRLTVL.

The chain is built from TRBV30 and TRBJ2-3; the match to TRBD2 covers 8 bases. V trimming: 3 bases; J trimming: 6 bases; junction bases outside the gene matches: 14. The CDR3 runs 16 residues. Germline CDR1 is GTSNPN and CDR2 is SVGIG (reference sequence). CDR3 sequence reads: CAWRPVQRGIMDTQYF. The CDR3 region has the DNA TGTGCCTGGAGACCTGTCCAGCGGGGGATTATGGATACGCAGTATTTT.